This T cell receptor beta chain stems from a study of blood T cell repertoires in COVID-19. Study-wide background: The origin of the acute and convalescent COVID-19 samples was the United States, Italy and Spain. T cells, B-cell-depleted T cells, or PBMCs supplied cDNA or gDNA.

The Seattle patients joined while their infection was active and were tracked longitudinally afterward. Sequencing was performed with immunoSEQ multiplex PCR; in TCRdb, only in-frame clones are kept and a portion is missing. The sample has about 480,000 clones; 89% are singletons. The germline gives CDR1 MGHRA, CDR2 YSYEKL. The CDR3 has 19 amino acids. Between the trimmed V and J ends, which lost 0 bases and 7 bases, there was a span of 22 bases. The sample taken for sequencing was peripheral blood. The source of this sequence is a man aged 18 to 30 with COVID-19, enrolled during active disease. This chain connects TRBV4-1 to TRBJ1-6, with D tentatively TRBD1 (6 bases). The CDR3 here is CASSQEGQGSNLLNSPLHF. The CDR3 bases are TGCGCCAGCAGCCAAGAGGGGCAGGGGTCAAATTTACTAAATTCACCCCTCCACTTT.